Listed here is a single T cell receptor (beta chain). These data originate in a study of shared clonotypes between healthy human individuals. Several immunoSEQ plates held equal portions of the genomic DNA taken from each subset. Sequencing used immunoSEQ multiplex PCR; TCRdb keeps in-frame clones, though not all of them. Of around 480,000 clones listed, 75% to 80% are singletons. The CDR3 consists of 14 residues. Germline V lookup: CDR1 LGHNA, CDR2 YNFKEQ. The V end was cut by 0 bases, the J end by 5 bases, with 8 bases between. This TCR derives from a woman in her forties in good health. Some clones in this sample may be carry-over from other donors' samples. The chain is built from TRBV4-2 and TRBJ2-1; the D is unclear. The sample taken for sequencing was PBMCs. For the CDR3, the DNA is TGTGCCAGCAGCCAAGATTTGGCGAACAATGAGCAGTTCTTC. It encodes CASSQDLANNEQFF.